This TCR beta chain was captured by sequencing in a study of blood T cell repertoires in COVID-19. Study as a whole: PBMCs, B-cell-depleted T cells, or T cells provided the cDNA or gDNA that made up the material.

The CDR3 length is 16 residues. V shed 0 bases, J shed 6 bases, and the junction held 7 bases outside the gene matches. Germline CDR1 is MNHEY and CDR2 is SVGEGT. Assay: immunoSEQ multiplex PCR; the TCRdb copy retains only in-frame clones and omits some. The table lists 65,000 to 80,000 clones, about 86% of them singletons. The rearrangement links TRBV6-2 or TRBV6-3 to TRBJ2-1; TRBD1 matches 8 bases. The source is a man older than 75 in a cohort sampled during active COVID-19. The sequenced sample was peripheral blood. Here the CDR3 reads CASSYSPDRAGNEQFF. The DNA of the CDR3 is TGTGCCAGCAGTTACTCTCCGGACAGGGCTGGCAATGAGCAGTTCTTC.